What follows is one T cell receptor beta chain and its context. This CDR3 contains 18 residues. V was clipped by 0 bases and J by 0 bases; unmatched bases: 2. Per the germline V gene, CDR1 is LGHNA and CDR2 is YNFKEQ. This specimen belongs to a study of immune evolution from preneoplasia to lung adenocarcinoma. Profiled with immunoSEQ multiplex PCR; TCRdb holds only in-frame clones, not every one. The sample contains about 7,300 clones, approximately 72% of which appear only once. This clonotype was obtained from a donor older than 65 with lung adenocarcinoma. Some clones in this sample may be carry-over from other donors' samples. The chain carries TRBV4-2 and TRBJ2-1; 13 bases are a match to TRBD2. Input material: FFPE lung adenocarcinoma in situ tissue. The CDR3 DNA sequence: TGTGCCAGCAGCCAAGAGACTAGCGGGGGGCCCTCCTACAATGAGCAGTTCTTC. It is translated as CASSQETSGGPSYNEQFF.